A single sample is the source of the 29 T cell receptor beta chains below, sequenced in a study of tumor and adjacent non-tumor tissue in lung cancer. No cell sorting was done before RNA was extracted from the tissue. The library came from three nested PCR rounds adapted from ARM-PCR protocols. TCRdb redid the calling of the multiplex PCR reads with MiXCR, one entry per CDR3 protein. The table lists roughly 81,000 distinct CDR3 sequences, roughly 62% of them singletons, with 15% in the top ten. What was sequenced was lung tumor tissue. The origin of the receptors is a man in his 70s with non-small cell lung cancer.

This sequence joins TRBV11-1 and TRBJ2-3; no firm D call. V was clipped by 3 bases and J by 3 bases, with 4 bases between them. Germline CDR1 is SGHAT and CDR2 is FQDESV (reference sequence). The CDR3 runs to 12 residues. Written as DNA, the CDR3 is TGTGCCAGCAGCTTCCGGACAGATACGCAGTATTTT. Its translation: CASSFRTDTQYF.

A few counts support this clonotype. The V and J genes are TRBV28 and TRBJ2-4; D uncertain. V was cut by 6 bases and J by 1 base, with 16 bases left in between. Germline CDR1 is MDHEN and CDR2 is SYDVKM. The CDR3 sequence is 16 residues long. Here the CDR3 DNA reads TGTGCCAGCAGACCTCATGGGGTCGGGGCCAAAAACATTCAGTACTTC. Residues: CASRPHGVGAKNIQYF.

On this clonotype: The junction does not match germline at one end; this may be a read error. The gene calls are TRBV20-1 and TRBJ2-1, with D possibly TRBD2 on 6 matching bases. From germline, CDR1 is DFQATT and CDR2 SNEGSKA (reference sequence). The CDR3 loop spans 14 amino acids. The CDR3 bases are TGCAGTCCTAGAACACCCCGGGACTGCAATGAGCAGTTCTTC. It is translated as CSPRTPRDCNEQFF.

This clonotype was counted once. A much larger clone differs by one base, so this may be a read error. This sequence joins TRBV6-1 and TRBJ2-5; D unresolved. V lost 6 bases, J lost 4 bases, and 12 bases lay in between. Per germline, CDR1 MNHNS and CDR2 SASEGT. This CDR3 has 13 amino acids. CDR3 sequence reads: CASRTRTPETQYF. CDR3 nucleotides: TGTGCCAGCAGGACCCGCACCCCAGAGACCCAGTACTTC.

This rearrangement joins TRBV11-2 to TRBJ2-5, with TRBD1 matching 9 bases. Germline CDR1 is SGHAT and CDR2 is FQNNGV. This CDR3 spans 12 amino acids. V shed 2 bases and J 14 bases; nucleotides not matched to a gene: 6. Here the CDR3 reads CASSLPNRGPYF. CDR3 in DNA: TGTGCCAGCAGCTTACCGAACAGGGGGCCCTACTTC.

With regard to this clonotype: Mismatch with germline at one junction end may stem from a read error. The chain recombines TRBV11-2 with TRBJ2-7; TRBD2 agrees at 10 bases. The CDR3 length is 17 residues. In germline, CDR1 is SGHAT, CDR2 FQNNGV. The CDR3 bases are TGTACCAGCAGCCCGGGAGGGGCTAGCGGGAGCCCCTACGAGCAGTACTTC. Translating it yields CTSSPGGASGSPYEQYF.

Turning to this clonotype: A much larger clone differs from this one at a single base, so this may be a read error. The V call is TRBV20-1, the J call TRBJ2-3; D gene uncertain. The V end lost 6 bases, the J end lost 4 bases, and 17 bases lay between the germline ends. This CDR3 contains 14 residues. Germline assignment: CDR1 DFQATT and CDR2 SNEGSKA (reference sequence). This CDR3 reads CSAPSSVRSDTQYF. The CDR3, as DNA: TGCAGTGCCCCGTCAAGCGTGAGATCAGATACGCAGTATTTT.

A remark on this clonotype: At one end the junction does not follow the germline gene, possibly because of a read error. The chain links TRBV20-1 to TRBJ1-4, with a tentative D call TRBD1 (6 bases). From germline, CDR1 is DFQATT and CDR2 SNEGSKA (reference sequence). The CDR3 has 16 amino acids. The chain's CDR3 is CNAREAGANRDEKLFF. The CDR3 DNA sequence: TGCAATGCTAGAGAAGCAGGGGCAAATCGGGATGAAAAACTGTTTTTT.

This clonotype was picked up one time. V usage is TRBV10-3 and J usage is TRBJ2-3; D unclear. This CDR3 comprises 14 residues. Trimming shortened V by 7 bases and J by 2 bases, and 13 bases separated the two germline ends. CDR1 is ENHRY and CDR2 is SYGVKD in the germline V gene. CDR3 residues: CAINPELNTDTQYF. The CDR3 DNA is TGTGCCATCAATCCGGAACTAAACACAGATACGCAGTATTTT.

In the case of this clonotype: Compared with germline, one end of the junction differs, possibly owing to a read error. The gene calls are TRBV11-1 and TRBJ2-5; D tentatively fits TRBD1 or TRBD2 (5 bases each). CDR1 and CDR2 from the germline V gene are SGHAT and FQDESV (reference sequence). This CDR3 spans 13 amino acids. In DNA form, the CDR3 reads TGTTCCAGCGGCCCGGACACCCAAGAGACCCAGTACTTC. Translation gives CSSGPDTQETQYF.

Turning to this clonotype: The germline gene is not matched at one end of the junction; a read error may be the cause. The chain couples TRBV6-2 or TRBV6-3 to TRBJ2-5, with 8 bases aligning to TRBD2. Looked up from germline, CDR1 is MNHEY and CDR2 is SVGEGT. There are 16 residues in the CDR3. The CDR3 nucleotides are TGTGCCACCAGTTCAGGACTAGCAGGCTCAGGGGAGACCCAGTACTTC. Amino acids: CATSSGLAGSGETQYF.

As to this clonotype: A junction boundary mismatches the germline segment, possibly from a read error. The chain employs TRBV29-1 and TRBJ1-1, with 9 bases that match TRBD1. From germline, CDR1 is SQVTM and CDR2 ANQGSEA. The CDR3 loop spans 15 amino acids. CDR3 in DNA: TGCAGCGTTGCACAGGGACAGGGTGGGAACGCTGAAGCTTTCTTC. It translates to CSVAQGQGGNAEAFF. The full variable domain, in which reference TRBV29-1 and TRBJ1-1 provide the parts outside the CDR3, is SAVISQKPSRDICQRGTSLTIQCQVDSQVTMMFWYRQQPGQSLTLIATANQGSEATYESGFVIDKFPISRPNLTFSTLTVSNMSPEDSSIYLCSVAQGQGGNAEAFFGQGTRLTVV.

Turning to this clonotype: A read error may produce the germline difference seen at one junction end. The J gene is TRBJ1-3, the V gene TRBV10-3; D may be TRBD1 (5 bases). The CDR3 sequence is 10 residues long. CDR1 ENHRY and CDR2 SYGVKD come from the germline V gene. CDR3 bases: TGTGCCGTCGGGGGAAACACCATATATTTC. It codes for CAVGGNTIYF.

For this clonotype: A read error is possible here, since a much larger clone lies one base away. V usage is TRBV5-5 and J usage is TRBJ2-3, with unresolved D. Germline-derived CDR1 and CDR2 are SGHKS and YYEKEE (reference sequence). Between the trimmed V and J ends, which lost 0 bases and 1 base, there was a span of 12 bases. The length of the CDR3 is 16 residues. CDR3 bases: TGTGCCAGCAGCTTGGCCGAAGAGTCTGGCACAGATACGCAGTATTTT. This encodes CASSLAEESGTDTQYF. The full variable domain, completed using reference TRBV5-5 and TRBJ2-3, is DAGVTQSPTHLIKTRGQQVTLRCSPISGHKSVSWYQQVLGQGPQFIFQYYEKEERGRGNFPDRFSARQFPNYSSELNVNALLLGDSALYLCASSLAEESGTDTQYFGPGTRLTVL.

This clonotype appeared a few times. Mismatch with germline at one junction end may stem from a read error. The chain employs TRBV29-1 and TRBJ1-3; D is unclear. CDR3 size: 12 residues. The germline V gene has CDR1 SQVTM and CDR2 ANQGSEA. The CDR3 reads CSVALLGNTMYF. The DNA for the CDR3 is TGCAGCGTGGCCTTACTAGGAAACACCATGTATTTT.

This clonotype appeared a few times. A much larger clone lies one base from this, so it may be a read error. This likely comes from a read error, as the CDR3 has no conserved phenylalanine or tryptophan at its end. The chain uses TRBV6-5 and TRBJ1-6; no firm D call. The germline V gene has CDR1 MNHEY and CDR2 SVGAGI. The V end was cut by 8 bases, the J end by 8 bases, with 10 bases between. The CDR3 consists of 12 residues. CDR3 bases: TGTGCCAGCGGGCTAGGTGATTCACCCCTCCACTCT. It specifies CASGLGDSPLHS.

About this clonotype itself: A much larger clonotype is one base distant, so this may be a read error. The rearrangement joins TRBV29-1 to TRBJ2-3; 9 bases are a match to TRBD2. CDR1 is SQVTM and CDR2 is ANQGSEA in the germline V gene. There are 14 residues in the CDR3. The CDR3 bases are TGCGGCGTTGAAACTAGCGGGCGCACAGATACGCAGTATTTT. Amino acid sequence: CGVETSGRTDTQYF.

The rearrangement uses TRBV20-1 and TRBJ2-3, with D hard to call. V lost 3 bases, J lost 1 base, and 5 bases lay in between. The germline CDR1 and CDR2 sequences are DFQATT and SNEGSKA (reference sequence). The CDR3 runs 12 residues. The CDR3 loop is CSASAGTDTQYF. DNA of the CDR3: TGCAGTGCTAGTGCTGGCACAGATACGCAGTATTTT.

The chain has TRBV5-1 and TRBJ2-7, with D perhaps given as TRBD1 or TRBD2 (5 bases each). The V and J ends lost 7 bases and 3 bases respectively, with 20 bases between them. Germline V lookup: CDR1 SGHRS, CDR2 YFSETQ. CDR3 length: 15 residues. This CDR3 reads CASFDEGRLDYEQYF. CDR3 nucleotide sequence: TGCGCCAGCTTTGACGAGGGGCGGCTTGACTACGAGCAGTACTTC.

To note about this clonotype: Germline is not matched at one junction end, which may reflect a read error. The chain is built from TRBV5-1 and TRBJ2-1; the D gene is possibly TRBD2 (6 bases). Germline CDR1 and CDR2: SGHRS and YFSETQ. The CDR3 is 17 residues long. The CDR3 is CASSSLNLAVTVGEQFF. CDR3 coding DNA: TGCGCCAGTAGCTCCTTAAATTTAGCGGTTACTGTCGGTGAGCAGTTCTTC.

Notes on this clonotype: The junction differs from germline at one of its ends, possibly a read error. The CDR3 region is CASSAAGTYEQNF. The DNA of the CDR3 is TGTGCCAGCAGCGCCGCAGGAACCTACGAACAGAACTTC. The genes are TRBV5-5 and TRBJ2-7; no definite D call. The CDR3 extends over 13 amino acids. The germline V gene has CDR1 SGHKS and CDR2 YYEKEE (reference sequence).

For this clonotype: One end of the junction varies from germline; a read error may be responsible. The rearrangement joins TRBV30 to TRBJ2-7; unclear D gene. There are 13 residues in the CDR3. Per the germline V gene, CDR1 is GTSNPN and CDR2 is SVGIG (reference sequence). This chain's CDR3 is CAWSRAPNYEHYF. CDR3 DNA: TGTGCTTGGAGTAGAGCGCCGAACTACGAGCACTACTTC.

This chain uses TRBV6-1 with TRBJ2-6; D uncertain. The CDR3 runs 16 residues. The germline V and J ends were trimmed by 4 bases and 8 bases, with 18 bases remaining between them. Germline V gene lookup returns CDR1 MNHNS and CDR2 SASEGT. The CDR3 DNA is TGTGCCAGCAGTGCCGAGTACAGCTCTTGGACCAACGTCCTGACTTTC. As protein: CASSAEYSSWTNVLTF.

Only a few counts were recorded for this clonotype. V is TRBV7-9 and J is TRBJ2-7, with D perhaps matching TRBD1 or TRBD2 (6 bases each). Germline V gene lookup returns CDR1 SEHNR and CDR2 FQNEAQ (reference sequence). Trimming took off 1 base at V and 3 bases at J, with 10 bases between the two ends. This CDR3 contains 14 residues. This chain's CDR3 is CASSLGGTSYEQYF. DNA of the CDR3: TGTGCCAGCAGCTTAGGCGGGACAAGCTACGAGCAGTACTTC.

This clonotype was seen at least ten times. CDR3 in amino acids: CSASWRNSNQPQHF. In nucleotides, the CDR3 is TGCAGTGCTAGTTGGAGGAATAGCAATCAGCCCCAGCATTTT. The chain is built from TRBV20-1 and TRBJ1-5, with D unclear. Germline lookup yields CDR1 DFQATT and CDR2 SNEGSKA (reference sequence). The length of the CDR3 is 14 residues. The V and J ends lost 3 bases and 0 bases respectively, with 9 bases between them.

In the case of this clonotype: The missing conserved phenylalanine or tryptophan at the end of this CDR3 makes a read error likely. The V gene is TRBV29-1, the J gene TRBJ2-1, with D possibly matching TRBD1 (5 bases). The germline gives CDR1 SQVTM, CDR2 ANQGSEA. V was shortened by 7 bases and J by 9 bases, with 22 bases between the two germline ends. The CDR3 length is 14 residues. The CDR3 protein is CSATPGKGFIEQFI. The CDR3 nucleotides read TGCAGCGCTACGCCAGGGAAAGGGTTTATTGAGCAGTTCATC.

This clonotype was seen many times. The chain recombines TRBV29-1 with TRBJ2-3; no clear D gene. CDR1 is SQVTM and CDR2 is ANQGSEA in the germline V gene. This CDR3 has 11 residues. The V gene lost 7 bases and the J gene lost 5 bases, with 10 bases spanning the gap. As DNA, the CDR3 is TGCAGCGCCTTCCGAATAGATACGCAGTATTTT. Translating gives CSAFRIDTQYF.

By frequency in the sample, this clonotype is medium-sized. This sequence joins TRBV4-1 and TRBJ2-1, with D tentatively TRBD2 (6 bases). The CDR3 consists of 16 residues. Trimming cost V 1 base and J 0 bases, with 10 bases left between them. Germline-derived CDR1 and CDR2 are MGHRA and YSYEKL. CDR3 protein: CASSQVAESSYNEQFF. CDR3 DNA sequence: TGCGCCAGCAGCCAAGTAGCGGAGAGCTCCTACAATGAGCAGTTCTTC.

Comment on this clonotype: This may be a read error, as it is one base from a much larger clone. The rearrangement uses TRBV28 and TRBJ1-1; 9 bases match TRBD1. Germline CDR1 MDHEN, CDR2 SYDVKM. This CDR3 has 17 amino acids. CDR3 sequence (DNA): TGTGTCAGCAGTTTATCTCTACTCTCCGGGACAGGGCGATTGGCTTTCTTT. This encodes CVSSLSLLSGTGRLAFF.